This is a list of T cell receptor beta chains from one sample in a study of cytomegalovirus exposure and HLA in healthy donors. The assay was immunoSEQ multiplex PCR, and TCRdb's table has in-frame clones only and misses some. Altogether 75,000 to 100,000 clones are present, roughly 78% being singletons, with the ten largest covering 6% to 9.5%. Sequencing was carried out using PBMCs. The receptors derive from a man aged 25 to 45 in good health and CMV-seronegative. CDR3s include the opening cysteine and the closing phenylalanine or tryptophan. The order of the fields is V gene, J gene, clone size, D gene, CDR3 protein, CDR3 DNA. D genes are given only for firm matches. Clone sizes are given selectively: once, few, many, or a class where the clone is expanded.

V: TRBV29-1; J: TRBJ1-1; size: NA; D: TRBD1; CDR3: CSVARGQGAGETEAFF; DNA: TGCAGCGTAGCCAGGGGACAGGGGGCAGGAGAAACTGAAGCTTTCTTT
V: TRBV18; J: TRBJ2-3; size: NA; D: TRBD2; CDR3: CASSPLGASGASTDTQYF; DNA: TGTGCCAGCTCACCACTCGGGGCTAGCGGGGCTAGCACAGATACGCAGTATTTT
V: TRBV7-8; J: TRBJ2-7; size: NA; D: TRBD2; CDR3: CASSIGLAGTSYEQYF; DNA: TGTGCCAGCAGCATCGGACTAGCGGGGACCTCCTACGAGCAGTACTTC
V: TRBV7-9; J: TRBJ1-2; size: NA; D: NA; CDR3: CASSLAGSGSYGYTF; DNA: TGTGCCAGCAGCTTAGCAGGGTCGGGAAGCTATGGCTACACCTTC
V: TRBV4-1; J: TRBJ1-4; size: NA; D: NA; CDR3: CASSQVGGTNEKLFF; DNA: TGCGCCAGCAGCCAAGTGGGGGGAACTAATGAAAAACTGTTTTTT
V: TRBV18; J: TRBJ2-3; size: NA; D: TRBD1; CDR3: CASSDAGTGVGDTQYF; DNA: TGTGCCAGCTCAGATGCCGGGACAGGCGTGGGAGATACGCAGTATTTT
V: TRBV5-4; J: TRBJ2-1; size: NA; D: NA; CDR3: CASSPGGSYNEQFF; DNA: TGTGCCAGCAGCCCTGGAGGTAGTTACAATGAGCAGTTCTTC
V: TRBV7-3; J: TRBJ2-1; size: NA; D: NA; CDR3: CASSHTRTGGNEQFF; DNA: TGTGCCAGCAGCCATACTCGGACTGGCGGCAATGAGCAGTTCTTC
V: TRBV4-2; J: TRBJ2-2; size: NA; D: NA; CDR3: CAVRPGVNTGELFF; DNA: TGTGCCGTGAGGCCGGGGGTGAACACCGGGGAGCTGTTTTTT
V: TRBV27; J: TRBJ2-7; size: NA; D: TRBD2; CDR3: CASSFSAGGLMYEQYF; DNA: TGTGCCAGCAGTTTTTCGGCGGGGGGCCTAATGTACGAGCAGTACTTC
V: TRBV29-1; J: TRBJ1-2; size: NA; D: NA; CDR3: CSVEDQQFYGYTF; DNA: TGCAGCGTTGAAGATCAACAGTTCTATGGCTACACCTTC
V: TRBV7-9; J: TRBJ1-2; size: few; D: TRBD1; CDR3: CASRDNDRAGYTF; DNA: TGTGCCAGCAGGGATAACGACAGGGCTGGCTACACCTTC
V: TRBV7-9; J: TRBJ2-5; size: NA; D: TRBD2; CDR3: CASSVGGAQETQYF; DNA: TGTGCCAGCAGCGTCGGGGGGGCCCAAGAGACCCAGTACTTC
V: TRBV25-1; J: TRBJ2-7; size: NA; D: NA; CDR3: CASSVVRRVNEQYF; DNA: TGTGCCAGCAGTGTAGTCCGACGGGTTAACGAGCAGTACTTC
V: TRBV30; J: TRBJ1-5; size: NA; D: NA; CDR3: CAWSVGGNQPQHF; DNA: TGTGCCTGGAGTGTGGGGGGTAATCAGCCCCAGCATTTT
V: TRBV19; J: TRBJ2-2; size: NA; D: TRBD1; CDR3: CASSIRQGKFGELFF; DNA: TGTGCCAGTAGTATTAGACAGGGGAAATTCGGGGAGCTGTTTTTT
V: TRBV2; J: TRBJ1-2; size: few; D: NA; CDR3: CASSAVNYGYTF; DNA: TGTGCCAGCAGTGCGGTTAACTATGGCTACACCTTC
V: TRBV9; J: TRBJ2-1; size: few; D: TRBD2; CDR3: CASSVAAGGRNEQFF; DNA: TGTGCCAGCAGCGTAGCGGCGGGAGGGCGCAATGAGCAGTTCTTC
V: TRBV7-8; J: TRBJ1-2; size: NA; D: NA; CDR3: CASSTPENNYGYTF; DNA: TGTGCCAGCAGTACCCCAGAAAACAACTATGGCTACACCTTC
V: TRBV14; J: TRBJ1-4; size: NA; D: NA; CDR3: CASSHRVANEKLFF; DNA: TGTGCCAGCAGCCACAGGGTGGCTAATGAAAAACTGTTTTTT
V: TRBV7-6; J: TRBJ2-1; size: NA; D: NA; CDR3: CASSSPLYNEQFF; DNA: TGTGCCAGCAGCTCCCCTCTCTACAATGAGCAGTTCTTC
V: TRBV5-6; J: TRBJ2-7; size: once; D: TRBD1; CDR3: CASSLAGQGRGEQYF; DNA: TGTGCCAGCAGCTTGGCGGGACAGGGGAGGGGCGAGCAGTACTTC
V: TRBV4-1; J: TRBJ1-4; size: NA; D: TRBD1; CDR3: CASSPLKGAGYEKLFF; DNA: TGCGCCAGCAGCCCTTTAAAGGGGGCTGGATATGAAAAACTGTTTTTT
V: TRBV6-6; J: TRBJ2-7; size: NA; D: TRBD2; CDR3: CASRGTSGGLTTMQYF; DNA: TGTGCCAGCCGGGGGACTAGCGGGGGGTTAACTACGATGCAGTACTTC
V: TRBV15; J: TRBJ1-5; size: few; D: NA; CDR3: CATSRRLEGNQPQHF; DNA: TGTGCCACCAGCAGAAGACTTGAGGGCAATCAGCCCCAGCATTTT
V: TRBV6-5; J: TRBJ2-1; size: few; D: TRBD2; CDR3: CASSYEGGRGYNEQFF; DNA: TGTGCCAGCAGTTACGAGGGCGGGAGGGGATACAATGAGCAGTTCTTC
V: TRBV29-1; J: TRBJ1-1; size: NA; D: NA; CDR3: CSVARGGEGTEAFF; DNA: TGCAGCGTTGCTAGGGGTGGGGAGGGAACTGAAGCTTTCTTT
V: TRBV30; J: TRBJ1-1; size: NA; D: NA; CDR3: CAWSGRSLRGLNTEAFF; DNA: TGTGCCTGGAGTGGCCGTTCCCTAAGGGGCTTGAACACTGAAGCTTTCTTT
V: TRBV6-6; J: TRBJ2-1; size: NA; D: TRBD2; CDR3: CASSYNPGLANYEQFF; DNA: TGTGCCAGCAGTTACAACCCGGGACTAGCTAACTATGAGCAGTTCTTC
V: TRBV12-5; J: TRBJ1-4; size: NA; D: NA; CDR3: CASGFERYESNEKLFF; DNA: TGTGCTAGTGGTTTTGAACGATACGAGTCTAATGAAAAACTGTTTTTT
V: TRBV28; J: TRBJ2-3; size: NA; D: NA; CDR3: CASRRNTQYF; DNA: TGTGCCAGCAGGCGCAATACGCAGTATTTT
V: TRBV2; J: TRBJ2-1; size: NA; D: TRBD2; CDR3: CASRRGAGGYNEQFF; DNA: TGTGCCAGCAGGCGTGGGGCGGGGGGTTACAATGAGCAGTTCTTC
V: TRBV5-1; J: TRBJ1-5; size: NA; D: TRBD1; CDR3: CASSDGQGGNQPQHF; DNA: TGCGCCAGCAGCGACGGACAGGGTGGCAATCAGCCCCAGCATTTT
V: TRBV5-6; J: TRBJ2-1; size: NA; D: TRBD1; CDR3: CASSNPGQGTEQFF; DNA: TGTGCCAGCAGCAATCCGGGACAGGGAACAGAGCAGTTCTTC
V: TRBV6-6; J: TRBJ2-1; size: NA; D: NA; CDR3: CASSPSDEQFF; DNA: TGTGCCAGCAGTCCTTCCGATGAGCAGTTCTTC
V: TRBV5-5; J: TRBJ2-7; size: NA; D: NA; CDR3: CASSFDIYEQYF; DNA: TGTGCCAGCAGCTTTGACATCTACGAGCAGTACTTC
V: TRBV30; J: TRBJ2-4; size: few; D: TRBD2; CDR3: CAWSASRTSGGENIQYF; DNA: TGTGCCTGGAGTGCTTCCAGGACTAGCGGGGGCGAGAACATTCAGTACTTC
V: TRBV6-1; J: TRBJ2-7; size: NA; D: TRBD2; CDR3: CASSEGLVRYEQYF; DNA: TGTGCCAGCAGCGAGGGACTAGTCCGCTACGAGCAGTACTTC
V: TRBV2; J: TRBJ1-1; size: NA; D: NA; CDR3: CASTVRGMNTEAFF; DNA: TGTGCCAGCACGGTGCGGGGGATGAACACTGAAGCTTTCTTT
V: TRBV28; J: TRBJ1-6; size: NA; D: TRBD1; CDR3: CASRPTGFNSPLHF; DNA: TGTGCCAGCAGGCCGACAGGGTTTAACTCACCCCTCCACTTT
V: TRBV28; J: TRBJ2-7; size: NA; D: TRBD1; CDR3: CASSRTGGPGEQYF; DNA: TGTGCCAGCAGTCGGACAGGGGGCCCTGGCGAGCAGTACTTC
V: TRBV18; J: TRBJ2-7; size: NA; D: NA; CDR3: CASSGGGYEQYF; DNA: TGTGCCAGCTCAGGGGGCGGCTACGAGCAGTACTTC
V: TRBV5-4; J: TRBJ2-1; size: NA; D: TRBD2; CDR3: CASSFSWGLAGSSSYNEQFF; DNA: TGTGCCAGCAGCTTTAGTTGGGGACTAGCGGGCTCTAGCTCCTACAATGAGCAGTTCTTC
V: TRBV2; J: TRBJ2-2; size: NA; D: TRBD1; CDR3: CASSGQGTGELFF; DNA: TGTGCCAGCAGCGGACAGGGGACCGGGGAGCTGTTTTTT
V: TRBV20-1; J: TRBJ2-5; size: NA; D: NA; CDR3: CSASLETQYF; DNA: TGCAGTGCTAGTCTGGAGACCCAGTACTTC
V: TRBV4-3; J: TRBJ2-3; size: NA; D: TRBD2; CDR3: CASSQDGTSRTDTQYF; DNA: TGCGCCAGCAGCCAAGATGGGACTAGCAGAACAGATACGCAGTATTTT
V: TRBV2; J: TRBJ1-6; size: NA; D: NA; CDR3: CASTRAYNSPLHF; DNA: TGTGCCAGCACCAGGGCTTATAATTCACCCCTCCACTTT
V: TRBV9; J: TRBJ2-5; size: NA; D: NA; CDR3: CASGRAQYF; DNA: TGTGCCAGCGGTCGGGCCCAGTACTTC